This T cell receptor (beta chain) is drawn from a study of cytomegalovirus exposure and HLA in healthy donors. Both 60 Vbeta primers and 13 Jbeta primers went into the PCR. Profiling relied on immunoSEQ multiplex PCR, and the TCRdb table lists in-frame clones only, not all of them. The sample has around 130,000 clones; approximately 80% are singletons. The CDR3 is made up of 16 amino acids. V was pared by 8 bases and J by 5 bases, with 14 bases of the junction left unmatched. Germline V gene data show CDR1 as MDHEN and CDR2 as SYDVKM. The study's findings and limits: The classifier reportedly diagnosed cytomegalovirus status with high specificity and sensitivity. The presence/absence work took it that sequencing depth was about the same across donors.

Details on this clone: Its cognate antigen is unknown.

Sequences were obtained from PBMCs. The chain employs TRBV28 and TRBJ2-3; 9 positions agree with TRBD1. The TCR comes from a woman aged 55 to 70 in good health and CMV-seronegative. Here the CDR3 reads CASGFSGTGLKDTQYF. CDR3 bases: TGTGCCAGCGGCTTTTCCGGGACAGGGCTTAAAGATACGCAGTATTTT.